This is a list of T cell receptor beta chains from one sample in a study of control samples from healthy donors and cancer patients. The protocol was immunoSEQ multiplex PCR, while the TCRdb copy is restricted to in-frame clones and leaves out a portion. Found here are some 74,000 clones, nearly 85% of them singletons; the top ten hold 15% to 18%. The source material was blood. These receptor sequences come from a man aged 60-69 years in good health. The CDR3 runs from the conserved cysteine through the conserved F or W. The D gene is left open where the match is weak. Only part of the rows carry a size: once, few, many, or a class if the clone is expanded.

size | J | V | D | DNA | CDR3
NA | TRBJ2-2 | TRBV5-4 | NA | TGTGCCAGCAGCGCGGACACGCGCCCGAACACCGGGGAGCTGTTTTTT | CASSADTRPNTGELFF
NA | TRBJ2-7 | TRBV11-2 | TRBD1 | TGTGCCAGCAGCTTAGTCGAGGGGGCGGTGGAGCAGTACTTC | CASSLVEGAVEQYF
NA | TRBJ1-3 | TRBV4-3 | TRBD1 | TGCGCCAGCAGCCAAGAGGGGACAGTCTCTGGAAACACCATATATTTT | CASSQEGTVSGNTIYF
NA | TRBJ1-5 | TRBV27 | NA | TGTGCCAGCAGTTTAATGGGATCCCCCAATCAGCCCCAGCATTTT | CASSLMGSPNQPQHF
NA | TRBJ1-2 | TRBV9 | NA | TGTGCCAGCAGCCTGGCTGGGGACCGAGGCTACACCTTC | CASSLAGDRGYTF
once | TRBJ1-4 | TRBV19 | TRBD1 | TGTGCCAGTGGGGACAGGGTTAATGAAAAACTGTTTTTT | CASGDRVNEKLFF
NA | TRBJ2-1 | TRBV9 | NA | TGTGCCAGCAGCGTAGCTATAGCAAACAGTCGCAATGAGCAGTTCTTC | CASSVAIANSRNEQFF
NA | TRBJ2-1 | TRBV6-2/TRBV6-3 | TRBD1 | TGTGCCAGCAGTCGACAGGGGGTCTACAATGAGCAGTTCTTC | CASSRQGVYNEQFF
NA | TRBJ1-1 | TRBV6-5 | NA | TGTGCCAGCAGTTACTCTACGGGGGCGCGGACTGAAGCTTTCTTT | CASSYSTGARTEAFF
NA | TRBJ1-4 | TRBV28 | NA | TGTGCCAGCAGTTTATATCAGGGTGGAGAGACTAATGAAAAACTGTTTTTT | CASSLYQGGETNEKLFF
NA | TRBJ2-6 | TRBV2 | NA | TGTGCTATAGTGAGGGGCAGGCCTAGCTCTGGGGCCAACGTCCTGACTTTC | CAIVRGRPSSGANVLTF
few | TRBJ1-5 | TRBV5-8 | NA | TGTGCCAGCAGCTCAAGGCGGGGGGCAGGGCAGCCCCAGCATTTT | CASSSRRGAGQPQHF
NA | TRBJ2-7 | TRBV20-1 | NA | TGCAGTGCTAGTACCCCAGCTGGCCTTGGCCGCGAGCAGTACTTC | CSASTPAGLGREQYF
NA | TRBJ2-3 | TRBV6-6 | TRBD2 | TGTGCCAGCAGTTCGCTCGGACTAGCGGGAGTAGATACGCAGTATTTT | CASSSLGLAGVDTQYF
NA | TRBJ1-3 | TRBV19 | NA | TGTGCCAGTAGTATAGGAGGGATCTCTGGAAACACCATATATTTT | CASSIGGISGNTIYF
NA | TRBJ2-1 | TRBV6-5 | TRBD1 | TGTGCCAGCGAAACAGGGGGCTTGGGTGAGCAGTTCTTC | CASETGGLGEQFF
NA | TRBJ2-1 | TRBV19 | NA | TGTGCCAGTAGTATAGTCGCTAGCCGGCCCTACAATGAGCAGTTCTTC | CASSIVASRPYNEQFF
NA | TRBJ2-1 | TRBV4-1 | NA | TGCGCCAGCAGCCAAGTTCTAGCCTACAATGAGCAGTTCTTC | CASSQVLAYNEQFF
NA | TRBJ2-1 | TRBV27 | TRBD2 | TGTGCCAGCAGCCTCAATCGGGGGGTAAATGAGCAGTTCTTC | CASSLNRGVNEQFF
few | TRBJ2-3 | TRBV13 | NA | TGTGCCAGCAGCCACGGCTTCAGGGGGGTAATCTCAGATACGCAGTATTTT | CASSHGFRGVISDTQYF
NA | TRBJ2-1 | TRBV5-4 | TRBD1 | TGTGCCAGCAGCTTGCCGGGACAGGGGGCGGGGGAGCAGTTCTTC | CASSLPGQGAGEQFF
NA | TRBJ2-2 | TRBV5-1 | TRBD1 | TGCGCCAGCAGCTTGGGGACAGGGCGGGCCGGGGAGCTGTTTTTT | CASSLGTGRAGELFF
NA | TRBJ2-1 | TRBV7-9 | TRBD1 | TGTGCCAGCAGCTTAATCCGGGACAGCCACAATGAGCAGTTCTTC | CASSLIRDSHNEQFF
NA | TRBJ1-1 | TRBV18 | NA | TGTGCCAGCTCTTCAGGGTGGGACACTGAAGCTTTCTTT | CASSSGWDTEAFF
NA | TRBJ2-7 | TRBV5-1 | NA | TGCGCCAGCAGCTTTATAGCGGACCTGATGGGCGAGCAGTACTTC | CASSFIADLMGEQYF
NA | TRBJ1-6 | TRBV6-5 | TRBD1 | TGTGCCAGCAGTCTAATTCGACAGGGGAATTCACCCCTCCACTTT | CASSLIRQGNSPLHF
NA | TRBJ1-3 | TRBV7-2 | NA | TGTGCCAGCAGTCCCTGGGGGAACACCATATATTTT | CASSPWGNTIYF